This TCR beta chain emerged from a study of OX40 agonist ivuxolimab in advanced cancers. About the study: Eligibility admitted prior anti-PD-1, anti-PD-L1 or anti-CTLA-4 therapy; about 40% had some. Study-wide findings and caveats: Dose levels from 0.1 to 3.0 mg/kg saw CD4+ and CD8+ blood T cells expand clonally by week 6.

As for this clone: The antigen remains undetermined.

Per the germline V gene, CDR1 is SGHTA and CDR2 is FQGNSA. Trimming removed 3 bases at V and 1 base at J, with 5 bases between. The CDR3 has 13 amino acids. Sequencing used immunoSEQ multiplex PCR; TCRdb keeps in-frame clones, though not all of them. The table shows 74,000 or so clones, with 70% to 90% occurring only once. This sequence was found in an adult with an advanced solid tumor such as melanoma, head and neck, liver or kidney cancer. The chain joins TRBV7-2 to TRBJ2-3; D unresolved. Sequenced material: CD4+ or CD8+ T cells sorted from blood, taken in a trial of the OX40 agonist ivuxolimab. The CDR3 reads CASSFDGTDTQYF. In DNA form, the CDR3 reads TGTGCCAGCAGCTTTGACGGCACAGATACGCAGTATTTT.